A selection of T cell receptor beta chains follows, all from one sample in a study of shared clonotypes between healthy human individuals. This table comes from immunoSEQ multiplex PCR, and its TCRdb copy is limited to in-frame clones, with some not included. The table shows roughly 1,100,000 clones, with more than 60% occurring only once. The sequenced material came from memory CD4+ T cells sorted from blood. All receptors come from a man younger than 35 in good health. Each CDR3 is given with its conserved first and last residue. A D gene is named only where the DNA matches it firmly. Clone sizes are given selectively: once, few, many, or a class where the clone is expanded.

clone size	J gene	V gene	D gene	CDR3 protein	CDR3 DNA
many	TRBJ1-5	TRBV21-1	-	CASSRRQKQPQHF	TGTGCCAGCAGCAGAAGGCAAAAGCAGCCCCAGCATTTT
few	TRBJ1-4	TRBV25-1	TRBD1	CASSEYSTGGEKLFF	TGTGCCAGCAGTGAATATAGCACAGGGGGGGAAAAACTGTTTTTT
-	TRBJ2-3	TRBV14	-	CASSQVFPDTQYF	TGTGCCAGCAGCCAAGTCTTTCCAGATACGCAGTATTTT
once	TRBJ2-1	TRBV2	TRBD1	CASLRDRGDEQFF	TGTGCCAGCCTCCGGGACAGGGGGGATGAGCAGTTCTTC
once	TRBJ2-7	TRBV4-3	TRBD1	CASSQSPTGAYYEQYF	TGCGCCAGCAGCCAGTCCCCGACAGGGGCATACTACGAGCAGTACTTC
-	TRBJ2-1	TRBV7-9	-	CASSLGSPSFNEQFF	TGTGCCAGCAGCTTAGGGAGTCCGTCCTTCAATGAGCAGTTCTTC
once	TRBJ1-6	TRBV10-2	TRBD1	CASTPGTGYNSPLHF	TGCGCCAGCACCCCCGGGACAGGATATAATTCACCCCTCCACTTT
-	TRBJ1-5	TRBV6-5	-	CASSTPGEPQHF	TGTGCCAGCAGTACACCCGGGGAGCCCCAGCATTTT
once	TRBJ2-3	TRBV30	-	CAWRGPLSTDTQYF	TGTGCCTGGAGGGGTCCCCTTAGCACAGATACGCAGTATTTT
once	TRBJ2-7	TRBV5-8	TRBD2	CASSLREGYEQYF	TGTGCCAGCAGCTTACGGGAGGGGTACGAGCAGTACTTC
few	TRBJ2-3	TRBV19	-	CASSMADTQYF	TGTGCCAGTAGTATGGCGGATACGCAGTATTTT
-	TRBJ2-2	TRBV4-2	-	CASSQDGNTGELFF	TGTGCCAGCAGCCAAGATGGGAACACCGGGGAGCTGTTTTTT
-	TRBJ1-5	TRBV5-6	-	CASSLGRNQPQHF	TGTGCCAGCAGCTTGGGCCGAAATCAGCCCCAGCATTTT
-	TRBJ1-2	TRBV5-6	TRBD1	CASSPSTGGKNSYGYTF	TGTGCCAGCAGCCCTTCGACAGGGGGAAAGAATAGCTATGGCTACACCTTC
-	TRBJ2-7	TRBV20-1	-	CSAHELYEQYF	TGCAGTGCTCACGAGTTATACGAGCAGTACTTC
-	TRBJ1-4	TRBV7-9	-	CASSRTQDSRQGKLFF	TGTGCCAGCAGCCGAACCCAGGACAGCCGTCAAGGAAAACTGTTTTTT
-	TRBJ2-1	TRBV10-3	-	CAISEDTSYNEQFF	TGTGCCATCAGTGAGGATACTTCCTACAATGAGCAGTTCTTC
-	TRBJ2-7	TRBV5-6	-	CASSLGRGNYEQYF	TGTGCCAGCAGCTTGGGACGGGGAAACTACGAGCAGTACTTC
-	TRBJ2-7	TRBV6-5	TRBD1	CASSQTGASSYEQYF	TGTGCCAGCAGTCAGACAGGGGCATCTTCCTACGAGCAGTACTTC
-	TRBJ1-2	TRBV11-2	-	CASSPGTQGVGGYTF	TGTGCCAGCAGCCCTGGGACACAAGGGGTCGGTGGCTACACCTTC
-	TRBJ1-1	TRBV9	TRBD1	CASSVTGQANTEAFF	TGTGCCAGCAGCGTGACCGGACAGGCGAACACTGAAGCTTTCTTT
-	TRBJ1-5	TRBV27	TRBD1	CASSIGQGYQPQHF	TGTGCCAGCAGTATCGGACAGGGTTATCAGCCCCAGCATTTT
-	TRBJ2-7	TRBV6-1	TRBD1	CANGQGRFYEQYF	TGTGCCAACGGACAGGGGAGGTTCTACGAGCAGTACTTC
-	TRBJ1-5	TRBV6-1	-	CASRTGTLNQPQHF	TGTGCCAGCAGAACCGGGACACTTAATCAGCCCCAGCATTTT
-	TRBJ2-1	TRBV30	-	CAWTDYLTYNEQFF	TGTGCCTGGACCGACTACCTAACCTACAATGAGCAGTTCTTC
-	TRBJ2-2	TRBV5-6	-	CASSLGLVHTGELFF	TGTGCCAGCAGCTTGGGGCTAGTTCATACCGGGGAGCTGTTTTTT
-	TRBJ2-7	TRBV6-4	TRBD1	CASGQGLAYEQYF	TGTGCCAGCGGACAGGGGTTGGCCTACGAGCAGTACTTC
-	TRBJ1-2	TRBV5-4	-	CASSLALGQDYGYTF	TGTGCCAGCAGCTTGGCCCTAGGCCAGGACTATGGCTACACCTTC
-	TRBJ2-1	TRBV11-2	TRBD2	CASSLARLAGGNEQFF	TGTGCCAGCAGCTTAGCCCGACTAGCGGGAGGCAATGAGCAGTTCTTC
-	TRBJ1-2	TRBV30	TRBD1	CAWSAFKQGYGYTF	TGTGCCTGGAGTGCATTTAAACAGGGGTATGGCTACACCTTC
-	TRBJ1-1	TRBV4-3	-	CASSRGTNTEAFF	TGCGCCAGCAGCCGAGGGACCAACACTGAAGCTTTCTTT
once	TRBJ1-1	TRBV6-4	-	CASLTGNTEAFF	TGTGCCAGTTTGACTGGGAACACTGAAGCTTTCTTT
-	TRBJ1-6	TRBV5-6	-	CASSLVDRYNSPLHF	TGTGCCAGCAGCTTGGTGGACAGATATAATTCACCCCTCCACTTT
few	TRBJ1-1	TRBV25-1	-	CASSDSGLLNTEAFF	TGTGCCAGCAGTGATAGCGGCCTGCTGAACACTGAAGCTTTCTTT
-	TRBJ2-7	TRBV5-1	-	CASSLSGSSYEQYF	TGCGCCAGCAGCCTATCGGGAAGCTCCTACGAGCAGTACTTC
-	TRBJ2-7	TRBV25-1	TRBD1	CASSGPNRRQGANEQYF	TGTGCCAGCAGTGGACCTAACCGTCGACAGGGGGCCAACGAGCAGTACTTC
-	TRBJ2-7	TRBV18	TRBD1	CASSPRTGFSGEQYF	TGTGCCAGCTCCCCTAGGACAGGGTTTTCCGGGGAGCAGTACTTC
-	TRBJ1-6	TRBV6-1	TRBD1	CASKDRENVNSPLHF	TGTGCCAGCAAGGACAGGGAAAATGTGAATTCACCCCTCCACTTT
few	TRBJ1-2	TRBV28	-	CASRNPTDLYGYTF	TGTGCCAGCAGAAATCCTACAGACCTCTATGGCTACACCTTC
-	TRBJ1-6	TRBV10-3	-	CAITELAPGNSPLHF	TGTGCCATCACCGAGCTCGCCCCGGGTAATTCACCCCTCCACTTT
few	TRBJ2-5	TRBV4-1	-	CASSQEQAGPETQYF	TGCGCCAGCAGCCAAGAACAAGCAGGGCCGGAGACCCAGTACTTC
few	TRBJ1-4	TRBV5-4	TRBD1	CASSPGQGAREKLFF	TGTGCCAGCAGCCCGGGACAGGGGGCGAGGGAAAAACTGTTTTTT
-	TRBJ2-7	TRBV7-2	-	CASSLQVGDEQYF	TGTGCCAGCAGCTTACAAGTAGGAGACGAGCAGTACTTC
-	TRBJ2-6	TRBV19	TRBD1	CASRPLASLTVWDRDLSGANVLTF	TGTGCCAGTAGACCTCTCGCGAGTCTGACAGTGTGGGACAGGGATTTATCTGGGGCCAACGTCCTGACTTTC
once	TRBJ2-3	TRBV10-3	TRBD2	CAIGRTSGSSLASTDTQYF	TGTGCCATCGGGAGGACTAGCGGGAGTTCGCTCGCCAGCACAGATACGCAGTATTTT
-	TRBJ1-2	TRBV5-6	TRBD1	CASSLGGTGQGYGYTF	TGTGCCAGCAGCTTGGGAGGAACAGGACAGGGCTATGGCTACACCTTC
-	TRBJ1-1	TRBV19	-	CASIPGHKNTEAFF	TGTGCCAGTATACCGGGACACAAAAACACTGAAGCTTTCTTT